The next 20 T cell receptor beta chains were all read from a single sample in a study of T cells in Graves' hyperthyroidism and ophthalmopathy. Amplification yielded TCR beta CDR3 regions, with RNA transcripts as the source. The TCR CDR3 was amplified in a first-round RT-PCR using the HTBI primer set. Using its own MiXCR run on the multiplex PCR reads, TCRdb lists one record per CDR3 protein. The sample holds about 290,000 distinct CDR3 sequences, about an eighth seen once. The sequencing input was blood. The receptors come from a woman in her twenties or thirties with Graves' hyperthyroidism that later progressed to Graves' ophthalmopathy.

This clonotype has at least ten counts. This chain uses TRBV11-2 with TRBJ1-1; D not certain. The CDR3 length is 12 residues. V lost 1 base and J lost 5, with 5 bases in between. CDR1 and CDR2 from the germline V gene are SGHAT and FQNNGV. In DNA form, the CDR3 reads TGTGCCAGCAGCTTAGCGGGTACTGAAGCTTTCTTT. Translated: CASSLAGTEAFF.

This clonotype was observed at least ten times. The V gene is TRBV12-3 or TRBV12-4, the J gene TRBJ2-6, with D perhaps matching TRBD1 (5 bases). This CDR3 is built from 15 residues. V was cut by 5 bases and J by 0 bases, with 8 bases left in between. As DNA, the CDR3 is TGTGCCAGCAGTCCTGACAGCTCTGGGGCCAACGTCCTGACTTTC. This gives the protein CASSPDSSGANVLTF.

This clonotype was detected ten times or more. The chain links TRBV3-1 to TRBJ2-7, with D hard to call. V lost 5 bases, J lost 7 bases, and 24 bases lay in between. The CDR3 extends over 16 amino acids. From germline, CDR1 is LGHDT and CDR2 YNNKEL (reference sequence). CDR3 region: CASSSLADPNAREQYF. The CDR3 DNA sequence: TGTGCCAGCAGCTCCTTGGCGGACCCCAACGCGCGGGAGCAGTACTTC.

This clonotype was recorded many times. The chain combines TRBV20-1 with TRBJ1-4; D may be TRBD1 (6 bases). The CDR3 is 15 amino acids. Germline CDR1 reads DFQATT; CDR2 reads SNEGSKA (reference sequence). Between the trimmed V and J ends, which lost 5 bases and 7 bases, there was a span of 20 bases. CDR3 in DNA: TGCAGTGCTGGCCGTACAGGGCCGGGGGGTGAAAAACTGTTTTTT. It encodes CSAGRTGPGGEKLFF.

This clonotype was counted a few times. The V call is TRBV9, the J call TRBJ2-1; D gene unclear. The V gene lost 4 bases and the J gene lost 4 bases, with 12 bases spanning the gap. This CDR3 has 14 residues. CDR1 is SGDLS, CDR2 YYNGEE, per germline. Written as DNA, the CDR3 is TGTGCCAGCAGCCCACGATGGGGATACAATGAGCAGTTCTTC. Amino acids: CASSPRWGYNEQFF.

The chain joins TRBV14 to TRBJ1-3; 7 bases line up with TRBD1. The CDR3 length is 15 residues. The V segment lost 4 bases and the J segment 2 bases; nucleotides outside the gene matches: 5. The germline CDR1 and CDR2 sequences are SGHDN and FVKESK. DNA for the CDR3: TGTGCCAGCAGCCTCACAGGGGTTGCTGGAAACACCATATATTTT. It is translated as CASSLTGVAGNTIYF.

This clonotype has ten or more counts. The chain employs TRBV20-1 and TRBJ1-1; 8 nucleotides line up with TRBD1. Per the germline V gene, CDR1 is DFQATT and CDR2 is SNEGSKA (reference sequence). V shed 5 bases, J shed 5 bases, and the junction held 1 base outside the gene matches. The CDR3 spans 11 residues. This CDR3 reads CSARQGTEAFF. Here the CDR3 DNA reads TGCAGTGCTCGACAGGGGACTGAAGCTTTCTTT.

This clonotype has a count of ten or more. CDR3 nucleotide sequence: TGTGCCAGCAGGCGAGCGGGAGATGCGGATACGCAGTATTTT. It yields the protein CASRRAGDADTQYF. The V call is TRBV6-2 or TRBV6-3, the J call TRBJ2-3; TRBD2 matches 8 bases. The ends lost 6 bases at V and 6 bases at J; junction bases unmatched: 8. The CDR3 is made up of 14 amino acids. CDR1 and CDR2 from the germline V gene are MNHEY and SVGEGT.

There are many counts of this clonotype. This chain connects TRBV20-1 to TRBJ2-3; D not certain. V lost 6 bases to trimming and J lost 2 bases, with 15 bases between them. CDR1 DFQATT and CDR2 SNEGSKA come from the germline V gene (reference sequence). The CDR3 extends over 14 amino acids. Written as DNA, the CDR3 is TGCAGTGCCGACGCCTGGGTAGCCACAGATACGCAGTATTTT. Protein product: CSADAWVATDTQYF.

This clonotype occurred many times. This chain joins TRBV12-5 and TRBJ2-1; TRBD1 agrees at 7 bases. There are 13 residues in the CDR3. V lost 4 bases, J lost 7 bases, and 4 bases stayed unmatched. Germline V gene lookup returns CDR1 LGHNT and CDR2 FRNRAP. CDR3 sequence reads: CASGSPDRNEQFF. The CDR3 coding sequence is TGTGCTAGTGGTTCCCCGGACAGGAATGAGCAGTTCTTC.

The chain is built from TRBV30 and TRBJ2-1; D might be TRBD1 (6 bases). Germline V lookup: CDR1 GTSNPN, CDR2 SVGIG (reference sequence). The CDR3 length is 14 residues. Trimming removed 5 bases from V and 4 bases from J, with 15 bases in between. The CDR3 spells CAWVKQGRYNEQFF. The CDR3 nucleotides read TGTGCCTGGGTAAAACAGGGCCGGTACAATGAGCAGTTCTTC.

The chain couples TRBV7-8 to TRBJ2-5; 8 bases fit TRBD2. With V trimmed by 5 bases and J by 2 bases, 4 bases remained unmatched. CDR1 and CDR2 from the germline V gene are SGHVS and FQNEAQ. This CDR3 is 14 amino acids long. CDR3: CASSQGLAQETQYF. For the CDR3, the DNA is TGTGCCAGCAGCCAAGGACTAGCTCAAGAGACCCAGTACTTC.

This clonotype was recorded a few times. The chain has TRBV4-1 and TRBJ2-1, with no clear D. This CDR3 contains 12 residues. Trimming removed 2 bases from V and 4 bases from J, with 3 bases in between. The germline V gene encodes CDR1 MGHRA and CDR2 YSYEKL. The CDR3 nucleotides are TGCGCCAGCAGCCAACCATACAATGAGCAGTTCTTC. Its translation: CASSQPYNEQFF.

This clonotype was seen repeatedly, ten times or more. The gene calls are TRBV28 and TRBJ2-2; D unresolved. Trimming removed 2 bases at V and 4 bases at J, with 11 bases between. The CDR3 sequence is 15 residues long. The V gene's germline CDR1 is MDHEN and CDR2 SYDVKM. The CDR3 region has the DNA TGTGCCAGCAGTTTACTAGAGGCGGTCACCGGGGAGCTGTTTTTT. Its protein product is CASSLLEAVTGELFF.

This clonotype has at least ten counts. The V call is TRBV29-1, the J call TRBJ2-2; 7 nucleotides agree with TRBD1. Germline CDR1 SQVTM, CDR2 ANQGSEA. This CDR3 comprises 13 residues. V dropped 7 bases and J dropped 1; count of bases not matched to a gene: 3. The CDR3, as DNA: TGCAGCGCAAGACAGGGGAACACCGGGGAGCTGTTTTTT. Residues: CSARQGNTGELFF.

This clonotype was recorded many times. CDR3 in amino acids: CASSLGRANQETQYF. CDR3 in DNA: TGCGCCAGCAGCTTGGGCAGGGCAAACCAAGAGACCCAGTACTTC. The genes are TRBV5-1 and TRBJ2-5, with a possible D match to TRBD1 (5 bases). CDR3 length: 15 residues. The V end lost 0 bases, the J end lost 0 bases, and 9 bases lay between the germline ends. CDR1 and CDR2 (germline): SGHRS, YFSETQ.

This clonotype was seen ten or more times. The genes are TRBV28 and TRBJ2-2; D not resolved. The germline V and J ends were trimmed by 4 bases and 0 bases, with 6 bases remaining between them. Germline CDR1 and CDR2: MDHEN and SYDVKM. This CDR3 has 14 amino acids. The CDR3 DNA reads TGTGCCAGCAGTTCTAAACCGAACACCGGGGAGCTGTTTTTT. As protein: CASSSKPNTGELFF.

This clonotype appeared many times. The rearrangement uses TRBV7-2 and TRBJ2-2; the match to TRBD2 covers 7 bases. Germline CDR1 SGHTA, CDR2 FQGNSA. This CDR3 is built from 14 residues. J lost 2 bases, V lost 7 bases, and 4 bases had no gene match. The CDR3 loop is CASILAANTGELFF. DNA of the CDR3: TGTGCCAGCATTCTAGCGGCAAACACCGGGGAGCTGTTTTTT.

This clonotype was seen at least ten times. J is TRBJ2-7 and V is TRBV6-2 or TRBV6-3; 7 bases map to TRBD1. The CDR3 spans 15 residues. Trimming at V came to 6 bases and at J to 0 bases, leaving 8 bases not matched to a gene. Germline V lookup: CDR1 MNHEY, CDR2 SVGEGT. The CDR3 DNA follows: TGTGCCAGCAGCGACAGGGTGGCAAGCTCCTACGAGCAGTACTTC. Protein: CASSDRVASSYEQYF.

This clonotype was seen repeatedly, ten times or more. This CDR3 reads CASSLSGEGGELFF. In nucleotides, the CDR3 is TGTGCCAGCAGTTTATCAGGGGAGGGCGGGGAGCTGTTTTTT. The rearrangement uses TRBV12-3 or TRBV12-4 and TRBJ2-2; tentatively, D is TRBD2 (7 bases). The CDR3 contains 14 residues. V was clipped by 2 bases and J by 7 bases, with 11 bases between them.